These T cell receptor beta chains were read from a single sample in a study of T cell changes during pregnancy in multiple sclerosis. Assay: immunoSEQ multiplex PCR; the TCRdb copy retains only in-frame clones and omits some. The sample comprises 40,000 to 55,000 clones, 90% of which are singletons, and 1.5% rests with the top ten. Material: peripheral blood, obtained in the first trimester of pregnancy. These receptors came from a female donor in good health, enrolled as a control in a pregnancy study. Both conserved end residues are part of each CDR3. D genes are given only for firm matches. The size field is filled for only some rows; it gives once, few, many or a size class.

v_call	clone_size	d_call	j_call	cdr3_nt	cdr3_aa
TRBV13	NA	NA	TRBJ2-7	TGTGCCAGCAGCCCCCGGGGGCGGAGCGGGACTGGCTACGAGCAGTACTTC	CASSPRGRSGTGYEQYF
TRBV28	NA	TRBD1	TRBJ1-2	TGTGCCAGCGGGGACAGCCTTAACTATGGCTACACCTTC	CASGDSLNYGYTF
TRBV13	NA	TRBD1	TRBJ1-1	TGTGCCAGCAGAAACGACAGGGAGAGCAGGAACACTGAAGCTTTCTTT	CASRNDRESRNTEAFF
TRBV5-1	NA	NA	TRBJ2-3	TGCGCCAGCAGTTCTCATCCTTGGTGGGAGGAGGTGGATACGCAGTATTTT	CASSSHPWWEEVDTQYF
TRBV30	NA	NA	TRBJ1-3	TGTGCCTGGAGTGTACTAAGGACATATGCCCAAGGGTCGGCTGGAAACACCATATATTTT	CAWSVLRTYAQGSAGNTIYF
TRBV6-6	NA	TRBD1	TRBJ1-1	TGTGCCAGCAGTTACGGGACAGGCGGTGGGAACACTGAAGCTTTCTTT	CASSYGTGGGNTEAFF
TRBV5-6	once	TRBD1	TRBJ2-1	TGTGCCAGCAGCTTGGCCAGGGGGTTATACAATGAGCAGTTCTTC	CASSLARGLYNEQFF
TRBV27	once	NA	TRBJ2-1	TGTGCCAGCAGTCCTCAGAACAGCAATGAGCAGTTCTTC	CASSPQNSNEQFF
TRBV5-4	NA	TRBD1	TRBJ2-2	TGTGCCAGCAGCTTGTTTCAGGGGGTTGTCGGGGAGCTGTTTTTT	CASSLFQGVVGELFF
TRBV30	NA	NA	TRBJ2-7	TGTGCCTGGGGGGCTGGACAGATTGTTGAGCAGTACTTC	CAWGAGQIVEQYF
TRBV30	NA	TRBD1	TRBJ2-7	TGTGCCTGGAGGATGGCGATATCACGGGACAGACCCTCCTACGAGCAGTACTTC	CAWRMAISRDRPSYEQYF
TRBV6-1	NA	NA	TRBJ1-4	TGTGCCAGCAGTGAAGCGGGGTCCTCTAGGGGTAATGAAAAACTGTTTTTT	CASSEAGSSRGNEKLFF
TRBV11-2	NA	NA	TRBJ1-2	TGTGCCAGCAGCCCCCGGGTTGGGGCGGTCTATGGCTACACCTTC	CASSPRVGAVYGYTF
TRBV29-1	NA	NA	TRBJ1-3	TGCAGCGTCTCGTTCACGACAAGTAGCTCTGGAAACACCATATATTTT	CSVSFTTSSSGNTIYF
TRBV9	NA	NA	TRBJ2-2	TGTGCCAGCAGCGTAGGTAGCACCGGGGAGCTGTTTTTT	CASSVGSTGELFF
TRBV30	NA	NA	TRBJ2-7	TGTGCCTGGAGTGTATCGGGAGTACTCTCCTACGAGCAGTACTTC	CAWSVSGVLSYEQYF
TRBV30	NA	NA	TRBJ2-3	TGTGCCTGGGGGGGGGCAGGAAAGTCAGATACGCAGTATTTT	CAWGGAGKSDTQYF
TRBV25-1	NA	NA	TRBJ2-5	TGTGCCAGCAGTGAAGGGCAGGGCACGGAGACCCAGTACTTC	CASSEGQGTETQYF
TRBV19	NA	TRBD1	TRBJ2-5	TGTGCCAGTGGGACAGGGGGCGCGGAGGAGACCCAGTACTTC	CASGTGGAEETQYF
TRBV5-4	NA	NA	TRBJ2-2	TGTGCCAGCAGGGTGGCGGGCTTCAGCACCGGGGAGCTGTTTTTT	CASRVAGFSTGELFF
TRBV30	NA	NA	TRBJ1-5	TGTGCCTGGAGCCGGGGTTATCAAGAGCCCCAGCATTTT	CAWSRGYQEPQHF
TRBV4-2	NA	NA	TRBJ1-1	TGTGCCAGCAGCCAAGAGCGCGGCGACCGGGAAGCTTTCTTT	CASSQERGDREAFF
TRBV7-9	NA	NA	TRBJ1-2	TGTGCCAGCAGCTTTGCACAGGGTGATGGCTACACCTTC	CASSFAQGDGYTF
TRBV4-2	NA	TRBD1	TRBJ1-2	TGTGCCAGCAGCCAAGGGATGACAGGGGTGTACGGCTACACCTTC	CASSQGMTGVYGYTF
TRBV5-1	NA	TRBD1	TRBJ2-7	TGCGCCAGCAGCCAACGAGACAGGGGGCACGAGCAGTACTTC	CASSQRDRGHEQYF
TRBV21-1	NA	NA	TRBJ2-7	TGTGCCAGCATGCCGTGGGGCAGGGGATGTTACGAGCAGTACTTC	CASMPWGRGCYEQYF
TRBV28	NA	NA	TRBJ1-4	TGTGCCAGCAGTTTAGGGGGCGATATTGAAAAACTGTTTTTT	CASSLGGDIEKLFF
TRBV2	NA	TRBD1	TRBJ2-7	TGTGCCAGCAGTTCCGAGACAGGGGTGGGGGAGCAGTACTTC	CASSSETGVGEQYF
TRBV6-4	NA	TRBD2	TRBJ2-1	TGTGCCAGCAGTGTTGTAGCGGGCGGGGGTGAGCAGTTCTTC	CASSVVAGGGEQFF
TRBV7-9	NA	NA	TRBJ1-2	TGTGCCAGCAGCCTCAGCGGGGAAACTAACTATGGCTACACCTTC	CASSLSGETNYGYTF
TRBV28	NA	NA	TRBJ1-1	TGTGCCAGCAGTTTTTTGACAGATGAAGCTTTCTTT	CASSFLTDEAFF
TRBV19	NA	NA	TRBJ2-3	TGTGCCAGTAGTCTACGTCGAAATGCGGGGGCGTCAGATACGCAGTATTTT	CASSLRRNAGASDTQYF
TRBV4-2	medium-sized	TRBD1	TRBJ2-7	TGTGCCAGCAGCCAAGGGACAGGGGGCTCCTACGAGCAGTACTTC	CASSQGTGGSYEQYF
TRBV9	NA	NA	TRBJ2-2	TGTGCCAGCAGCTCGAGGACAGGGAGGGACGGGGAGCTGTTTTTT	CASSSRTGRDGELFF
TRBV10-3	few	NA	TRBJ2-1	TGTGCCATCATGGACAGTCCTTACAATGAGCAGTTCTTC	CAIMDSPYNEQFF
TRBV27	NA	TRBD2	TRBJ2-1	TGTGCCAGCAGACGAGAGTCGGCGGGGGGTCCCTACAATGAGCAGTTCTTC	CASRRESAGGPYNEQFF
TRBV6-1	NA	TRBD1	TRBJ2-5	TGTGCCAGCAGGGCAACAGGGGGCCCACAAGAGACCCAGTACTTC	CASRATGGPQETQYF
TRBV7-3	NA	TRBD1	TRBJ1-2	TGTGCCAGCAGCTCCGGACAGGGGTATGGCTACACCTTC	CASSSGQGYGYTF
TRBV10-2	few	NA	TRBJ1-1	TGCGCCAGCAGTGGACAGGCAGGAACTGAAGCTTTCTTT	CASSGQAGTEAFF
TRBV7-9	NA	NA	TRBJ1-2	TGTGCCAGCGCGCCGGGGGAAAATGGCTACACCTTC	CASAPGENGYTF
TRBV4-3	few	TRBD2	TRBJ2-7	TGCGCCAGCAGCCAAGACTATACTAGCGCGACCTACGAGCAGTACTTC	CASSQDYTSATYEQYF
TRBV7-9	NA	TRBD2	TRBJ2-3	TGTGCCAGCAGGGCGGGGGGGCGGACAGATACGCAGTATTTT	CASRAGGRTDTQYF
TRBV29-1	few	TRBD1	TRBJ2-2	TGCAGCGCCCAGACAGGGGTCGACACCGGGGAGCTGTTTTTT	CSAQTGVDTGELFF
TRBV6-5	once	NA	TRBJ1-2	TGTGCCAGCAGTTACGTGGGGGCGCGGGGCTACACCTTC	CASSYVGARGYTF
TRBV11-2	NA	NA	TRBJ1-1	TGTGCCAGCAGCTTAGTCAGGGTGGACACTGAAGCTTTCTTT	CASSLVRVDTEAFF
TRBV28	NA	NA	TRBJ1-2	TGTGCCAGCAGGTTACAGGGAAGTGGCTACACCTTC	CASRLQGSGYTF